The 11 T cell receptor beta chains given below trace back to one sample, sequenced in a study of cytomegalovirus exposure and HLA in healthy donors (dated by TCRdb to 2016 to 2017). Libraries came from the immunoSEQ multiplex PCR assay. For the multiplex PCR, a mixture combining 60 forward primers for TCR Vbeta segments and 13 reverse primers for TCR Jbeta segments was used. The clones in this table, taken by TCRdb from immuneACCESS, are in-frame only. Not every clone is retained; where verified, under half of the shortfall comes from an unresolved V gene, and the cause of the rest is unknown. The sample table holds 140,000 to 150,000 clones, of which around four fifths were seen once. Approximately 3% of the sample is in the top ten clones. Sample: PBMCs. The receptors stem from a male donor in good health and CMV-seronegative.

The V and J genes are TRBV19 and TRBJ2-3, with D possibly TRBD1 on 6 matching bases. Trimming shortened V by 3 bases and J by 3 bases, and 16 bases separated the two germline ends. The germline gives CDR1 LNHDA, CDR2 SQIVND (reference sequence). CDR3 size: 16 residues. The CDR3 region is CASSIPPGDGTDTQYF. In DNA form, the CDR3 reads TGTGCCAGTAGTATCCCCCCAGGGGACGGGACAGATACGCAGTATTTT.

The CDR3 here is CASSLLGGGQPNSPLHF. CDR3 sequence (DNA): TGTGCCAGCAGCCTCTTAGGAGGGGGACAGCCTAATTCACCCCTCCACTTT. The chain joins TRBV11-2 to TRBJ1-6; 7 bases map to TRBD1. Germline lookup yields CDR1 SGHAT and CDR2 FQNNGV. The CDR3 runs to 17 residues. The trim removed 5 bases at V and 6 bases at J, leaving 13 bases unmatched. Based on the CDR3 plus reference TRBV11-2 and TRBJ1-6, the full variable domain is EAGVAQSPRYKIIEKRQSVAFWCNPISGHATLYWYQQILGQGPKLLIQFQNNGVVDDSQLPKDRFSAERLKGVDSTLKIQPAKLEDSAVYLCASSLLGGGQPNSPLHFGNGTRLTVT.

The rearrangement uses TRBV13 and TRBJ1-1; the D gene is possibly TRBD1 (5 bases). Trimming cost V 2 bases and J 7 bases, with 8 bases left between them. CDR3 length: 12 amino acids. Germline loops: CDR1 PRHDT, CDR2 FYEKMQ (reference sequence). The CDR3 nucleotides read TGTGCCAGCAGCTTAAGGGGCGGTGAAGCTTTCTTT. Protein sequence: CASSLRGGEAFF.

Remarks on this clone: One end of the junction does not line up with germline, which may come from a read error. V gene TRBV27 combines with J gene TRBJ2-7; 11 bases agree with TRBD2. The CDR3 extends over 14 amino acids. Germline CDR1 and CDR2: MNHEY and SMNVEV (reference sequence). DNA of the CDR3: TGTGCCAGCAGTTTGGGGGTAGCGGGGGGGATGGAGTGCTTC. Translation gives CASSLGVAGGMECF.

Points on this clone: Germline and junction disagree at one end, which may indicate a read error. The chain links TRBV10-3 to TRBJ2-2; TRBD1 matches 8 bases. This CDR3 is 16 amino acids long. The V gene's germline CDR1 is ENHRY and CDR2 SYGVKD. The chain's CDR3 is CAISDVDRVNTGELVF. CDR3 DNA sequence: TGTGCCATCAGTGATGTGGACAGGGTTAACACCGGGGAGCTGGTTTTT.

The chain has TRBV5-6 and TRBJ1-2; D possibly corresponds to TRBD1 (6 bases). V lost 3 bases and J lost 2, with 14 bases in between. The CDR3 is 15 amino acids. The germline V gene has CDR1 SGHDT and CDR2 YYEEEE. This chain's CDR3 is CASSSLEGENYGYTF. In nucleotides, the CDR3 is TGTGCCAGCAGCTCCTTAGAGGGGGAGAACTATGGCTACACCTTC.

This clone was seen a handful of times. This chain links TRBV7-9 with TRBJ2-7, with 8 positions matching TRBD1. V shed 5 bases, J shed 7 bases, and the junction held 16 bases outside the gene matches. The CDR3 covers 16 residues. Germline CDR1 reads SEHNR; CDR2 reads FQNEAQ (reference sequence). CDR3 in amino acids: CASSRVADRGRSEQYF. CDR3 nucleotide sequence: TGTGCCAGCAGCCGCGTCGCCGACAGGGGAAGGAGTGAGCAGTACTTC.

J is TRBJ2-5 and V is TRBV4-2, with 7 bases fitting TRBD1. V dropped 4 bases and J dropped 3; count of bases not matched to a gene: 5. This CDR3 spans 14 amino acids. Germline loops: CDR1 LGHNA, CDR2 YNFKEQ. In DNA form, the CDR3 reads TGTGCCAGCAGCCCTCTAGACAGGGAAGAGACCCAGTACTTC. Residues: CASSPLDREETQYF.

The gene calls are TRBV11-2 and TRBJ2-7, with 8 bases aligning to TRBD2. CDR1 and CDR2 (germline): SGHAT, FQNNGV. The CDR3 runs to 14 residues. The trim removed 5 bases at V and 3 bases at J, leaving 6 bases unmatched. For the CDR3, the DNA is TGTGCCAGCAGCCGGGAGGGGTTTATCTACGAGCAGTACTTC. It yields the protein CASSREGFIYEQYF.

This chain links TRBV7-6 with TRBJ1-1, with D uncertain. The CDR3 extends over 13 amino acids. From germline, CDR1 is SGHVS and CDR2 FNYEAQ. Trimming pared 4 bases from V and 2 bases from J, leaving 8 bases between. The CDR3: CASSSYSNTEAFF. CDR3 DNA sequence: TGTGCCAGCAGCTCCTATTCCAACACTGAAGCTTTCTTT.

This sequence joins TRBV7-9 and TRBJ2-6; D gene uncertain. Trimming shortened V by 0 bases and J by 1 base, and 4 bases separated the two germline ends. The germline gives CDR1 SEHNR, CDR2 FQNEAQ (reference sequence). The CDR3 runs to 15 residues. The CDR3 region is CASSLALSGANVLTF. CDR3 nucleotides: TGTGCCAGCAGCTTAGCGCTATCTGGGGCCAACGTCCTGACTTTC. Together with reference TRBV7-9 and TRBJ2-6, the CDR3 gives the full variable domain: DTGVSQNPRHKITKRGQNVTFRCDPISEHNRLYWYRQTLGQGPEFLTYFQNEAQLEKSRLLSDRFSAERPKGSFSTLEIQRTEQGDSAMYLCASSLALSGANVLTFGAGSRLTVL.